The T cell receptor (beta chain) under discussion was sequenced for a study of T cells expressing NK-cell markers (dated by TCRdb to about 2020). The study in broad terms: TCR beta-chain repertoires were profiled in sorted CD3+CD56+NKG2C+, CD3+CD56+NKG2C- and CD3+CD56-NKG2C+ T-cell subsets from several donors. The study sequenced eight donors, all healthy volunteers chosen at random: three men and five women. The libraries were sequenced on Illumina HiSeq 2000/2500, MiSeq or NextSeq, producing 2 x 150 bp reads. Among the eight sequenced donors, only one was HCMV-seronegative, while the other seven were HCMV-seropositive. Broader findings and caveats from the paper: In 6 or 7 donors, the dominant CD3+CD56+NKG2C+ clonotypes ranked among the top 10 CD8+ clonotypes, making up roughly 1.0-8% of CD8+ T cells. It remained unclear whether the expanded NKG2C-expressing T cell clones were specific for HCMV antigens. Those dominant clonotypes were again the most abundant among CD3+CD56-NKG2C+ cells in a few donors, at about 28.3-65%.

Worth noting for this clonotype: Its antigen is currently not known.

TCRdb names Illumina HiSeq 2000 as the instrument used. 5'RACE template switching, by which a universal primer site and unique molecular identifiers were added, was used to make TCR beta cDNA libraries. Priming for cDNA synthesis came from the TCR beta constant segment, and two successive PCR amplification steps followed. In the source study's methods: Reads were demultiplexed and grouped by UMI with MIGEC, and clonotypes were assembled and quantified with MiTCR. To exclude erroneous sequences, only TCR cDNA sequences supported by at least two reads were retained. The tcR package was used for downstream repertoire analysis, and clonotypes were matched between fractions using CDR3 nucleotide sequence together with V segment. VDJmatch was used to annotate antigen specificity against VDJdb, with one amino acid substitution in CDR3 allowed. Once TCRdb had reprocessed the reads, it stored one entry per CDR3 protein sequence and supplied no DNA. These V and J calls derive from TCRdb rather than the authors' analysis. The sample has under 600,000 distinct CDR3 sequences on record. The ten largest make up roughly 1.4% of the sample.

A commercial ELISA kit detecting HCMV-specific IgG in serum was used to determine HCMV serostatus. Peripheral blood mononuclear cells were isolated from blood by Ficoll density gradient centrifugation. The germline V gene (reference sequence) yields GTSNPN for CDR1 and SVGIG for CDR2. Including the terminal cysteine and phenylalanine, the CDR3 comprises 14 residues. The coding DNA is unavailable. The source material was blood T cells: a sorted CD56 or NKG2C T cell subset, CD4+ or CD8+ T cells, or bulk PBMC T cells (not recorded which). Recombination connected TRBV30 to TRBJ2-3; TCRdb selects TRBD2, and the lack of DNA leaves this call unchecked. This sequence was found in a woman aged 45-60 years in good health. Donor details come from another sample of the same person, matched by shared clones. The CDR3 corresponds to CAWTVHAGTDTQYF.